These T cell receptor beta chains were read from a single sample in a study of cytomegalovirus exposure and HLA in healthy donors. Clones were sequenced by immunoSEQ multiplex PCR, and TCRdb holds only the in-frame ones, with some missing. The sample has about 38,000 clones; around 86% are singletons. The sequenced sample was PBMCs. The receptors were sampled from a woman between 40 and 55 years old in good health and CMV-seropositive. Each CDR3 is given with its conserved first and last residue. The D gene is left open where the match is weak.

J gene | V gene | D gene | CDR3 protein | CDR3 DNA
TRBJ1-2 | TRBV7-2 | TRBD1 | CASSSGQGGYTF | TGTGCCAGCAGCTCGGGACAGGGTGGCTACACCTTC
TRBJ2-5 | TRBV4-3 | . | CASSQDWGGQETQYF | TGCGCCAGCAGCCAAGATTGGGGGGGGCAGGAGACCCAGTACTTC
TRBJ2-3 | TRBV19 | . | CASNPKGVTDTQYF | TGTGCCAGTAACCCGAAGGGAGTCACAGATACGCAGTATTTT
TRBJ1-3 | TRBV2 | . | CASSEGQIGNTIYF | TGTGCCAGCAGTGAAGGGCAGATTGGAAACACCATATATTTT
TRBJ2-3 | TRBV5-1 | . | CASSQNVGGADTQYF | TGCGCCAGCAGCCAGAACGTCGGGGGTGCAGATACGCAGTATTTT
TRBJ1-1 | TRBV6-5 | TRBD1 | CASSRQGANTEAFF | TGTGCCAGCAGCAGACAGGGGGCGAACACTGAAGCTTTCTTT
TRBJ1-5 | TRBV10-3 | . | CAISESKGENQPQHF | TGTGCCATCAGTGAGTCGAAGGGAGAAAATCAGCCCCAGCATTTT
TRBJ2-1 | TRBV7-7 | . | CASSLKAGNEQFF | TGTGCCAGCAGCTTAAAAGCGGGTAATGAGCAGTTCTTC
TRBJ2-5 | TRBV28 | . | CASSWAGRETQYF | TGTGCCAGCAGTTGGGCAGGGAGGGAGACCCAGTACTTC
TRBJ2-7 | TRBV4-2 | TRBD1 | CASSQEILGQGGEQYF | TGTGCCAGCAGCCAAGAGATTTTGGGACAGGGGGGCGAGCAGTACTTC
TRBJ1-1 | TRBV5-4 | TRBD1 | CASSPGQGGANTEAFF | TGTGCCAGCAGCCCTGGACAGGGTGGTGCGAACACTGAAGCTTTCTTT
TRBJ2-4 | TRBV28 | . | CASSSSGQAKNIQYF | TGTGCCAGCAGTAGCTCAGGGCAAGCCAAAAACATTCAGTACTTC
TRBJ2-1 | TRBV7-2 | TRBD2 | CASSLEGLAGGWNEQFF | TGTGCCAGCAGCTTAGAGGGGCTAGCGGGGGGGTGGAATGAGCAGTTCTTC